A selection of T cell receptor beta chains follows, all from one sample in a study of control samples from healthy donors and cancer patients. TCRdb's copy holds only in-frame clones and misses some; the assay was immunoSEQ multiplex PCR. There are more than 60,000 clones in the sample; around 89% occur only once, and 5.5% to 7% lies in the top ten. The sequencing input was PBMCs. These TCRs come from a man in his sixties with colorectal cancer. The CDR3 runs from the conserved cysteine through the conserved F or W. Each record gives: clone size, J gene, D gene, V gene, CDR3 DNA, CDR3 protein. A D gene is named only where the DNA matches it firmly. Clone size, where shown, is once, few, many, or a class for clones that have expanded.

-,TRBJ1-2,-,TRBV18,TGTGCCAGCTCACAGGCTGACCGTTATGGCTACACCTTC,CASSQADRYGYTF
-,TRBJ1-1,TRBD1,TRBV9,TGTGCCAGCAGCGCCAGGACAGGGGAGAGGGAAGCTTTCTTT,CASSARTGEREAFF
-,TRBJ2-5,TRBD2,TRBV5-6,TGTGCCAGCAGCACCCTAGCGGGGGGCCAAGAGACCCAGTACTTC,CASSTLAGGQETQYF
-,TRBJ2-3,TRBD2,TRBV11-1,TGTGCCAGCAGCTTGGTAGCGGGGGGGCAGACAGATACGCAGTATTTT,CASSLVAGGQTDTQYF
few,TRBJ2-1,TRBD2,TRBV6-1,TGTGCCAGCAGTGGGTTGCTAGCGGGGGCTTACAATGAGCAGTTCTTC,CASSGLLAGAYNEQFF
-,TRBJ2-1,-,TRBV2,TGTGCCAGCAGTGTGACGGGGTCCTCCTACAATGAGCAGTTCTTC,CASSVTGSSYNEQFF
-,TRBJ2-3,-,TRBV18,TGTGCCAGCTCACCCCTCCCCAGCACAGATACGCAGTATTTT,CASSPLPSTDTQYF
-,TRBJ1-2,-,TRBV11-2,TGTGCCAGCAGCTTAGGCAGGGCCGACTATGGCTACACCTTC,CASSLGRADYGYTF
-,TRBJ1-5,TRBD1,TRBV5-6,TGTGCCAGCAGCATACGACAGGGCCAGGGGGTTGGGCAGCCCCAGCATTTT,CASSIRQGQGVGQPQHF
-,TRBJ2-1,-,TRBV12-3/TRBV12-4,TGTGCCAGCAGTTTAGAAGACAGATATGAGCAGTTCTTC,CASSLEDRYEQFF
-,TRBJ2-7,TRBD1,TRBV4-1,TGCGCCAGCAGCCAACCGGGACAGGGTCGCTACGAGCAGTACTTC,CASSQPGQGRYEQYF
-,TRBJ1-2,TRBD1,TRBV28,TGTGCCAGCAGTCGGGACAGGGAGACCTTC,CASSRDRETF
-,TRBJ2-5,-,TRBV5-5,TGTGCCAGCAGCCGGACAGTCGATCAAGAGACCCAGTACTTC,CASSRTVDQETQYF
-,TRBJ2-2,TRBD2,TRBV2,TGTGCCAGGGAAGCGGGGGGGAACGTCGGGGAGCTGTTTTTT,CAREAGGNVGELFF
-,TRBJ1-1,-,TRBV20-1,TGCAGTGCTAGGTTGAACACTGAAGCTTTCTTT,CSARLNTEAFF
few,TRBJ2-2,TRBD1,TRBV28,TGTGCCAGCAGTTTTACAGGGGGTGCCGCCGGGGAGCTGTTTTTT,CASSFTGGAAGELFF
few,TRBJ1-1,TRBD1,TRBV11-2,TGTGCCAGCAGCTCTTACAGGGGGCTGAACACTGAAGCTTTCTTT,CASSSYRGLNTEAFF
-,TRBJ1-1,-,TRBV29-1,TGCAGCGTTGTGGGGGGGAAGACTAACACTGAAGCTTTCTTT,CSVVGGKTNTEAFF
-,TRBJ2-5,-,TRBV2,TGTGCCAGCAGTGGGTGGGTAGCCCAATCCTTAGAGACCCAGTACTTC,CASSGWVAQSLETQYF
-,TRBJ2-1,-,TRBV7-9,TGTGCCAGCACCAAGGGTTCTTCGGCGAGGGATGAGCAGTTCTTC,CASTKGSSARDEQFF
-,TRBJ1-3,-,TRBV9,TGTGCCAGCAGCGCGGACTTCTCTGGAAACACCATATATTTT,CASSADFSGNTIYF
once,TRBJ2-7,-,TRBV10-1,TGCGCCAGCGGCAGGGGCACCTACGAGCAGTACTTC,CASGRGTYEQYF
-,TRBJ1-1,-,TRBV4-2,TGTGCCAGCAGCCAAGCAGGCATCACTGAAGCTTTCTTT,CASSQAGITEAFF
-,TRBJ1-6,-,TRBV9,TGTGCCAGCAGCGTAGGGGAGGCGGGGGGGGCACCCCTCCACTTT,CASSVGEAGGAPLHF
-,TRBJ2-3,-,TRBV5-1,TGCGCCAGCAGCTTGGCAGACCTCACAGATACGCAGTATTTT,CASSLADLTDTQYF
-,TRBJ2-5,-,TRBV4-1,TGCGCCAGCAGCCATGCCAGAGGGAGAGAGACCCAGTACTTC,CASSHARGRETQYF
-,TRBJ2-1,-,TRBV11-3,TGTGCCAGCAGCTTAGAAGAGACAGCCTCCTACAATGAGCAGTTCTTC,CASSLEETASYNEQFF
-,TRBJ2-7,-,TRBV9,TGTGCCAGCAGCGTAGCGGCGGGGGCCTCCTACGAGCAGTACTTC,CASSVAAGASYEQYF
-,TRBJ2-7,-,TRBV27,TGTGCCAGCAGTTCAAACGGTGGCGAGCAGTACTTC,CASSSNGGEQYF
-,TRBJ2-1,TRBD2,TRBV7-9,TGTGCCAGCAGCCTAGGGCGGGGGGCCTACAATGAGCAGTTCTTC,CASSLGRGAYNEQFF
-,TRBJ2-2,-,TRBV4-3,TGCGCCAGCAGCGCGGGACATGGGACCGGGGAGCTGTTTTTT,CASSAGHGTGELFF
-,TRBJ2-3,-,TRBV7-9,TGTGCCAGCAGCTTAAACGACATGAGCACAGATACGCAGTATTTT,CASSLNDMSTDTQYF
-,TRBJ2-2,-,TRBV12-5,TGTGCTAGTGGTTTGGTACTGGGGGCAAGGACCGGGGAGCTGTTTTTT,CASGLVLGARTGELFF
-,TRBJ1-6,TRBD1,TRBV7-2,TGTGCCAGCAGCTTTAGAGGGACAGGGGGAAATTCACCCCTCCACTTT,CASSFRGTGGNSPLHF
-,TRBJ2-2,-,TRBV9,TGTGCCAGCAGCCCCACGGGGGACAACACCGGGGAGCTGTTTTTT,CASSPTGDNTGELFF
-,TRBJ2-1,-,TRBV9,TGTGCCAGCAGCGGAAGTGGAGGAGGGTACAATGAGCAGTTCTTC,CASSGSGGGYNEQFF
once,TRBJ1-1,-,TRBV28,TGTGCCAGCAGTTTCCTCGGACTGGCTTTCTTT,CASSFLGLAFF
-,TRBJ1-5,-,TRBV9,TGTGCCAGCAGCCCCGGATGGGAAAATCAGCCCCAGCATTTT,CASSPGWENQPQHF
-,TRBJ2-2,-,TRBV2,TGTGCCAGCACCAGAAGGGCAGGGGACACCGGGGAGCTGTTTTTT,CASTRRAGDTGELFF
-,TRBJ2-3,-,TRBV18,TGTGCCAGCTCCAAGGGGGGGGACAGCACAGATACGCAGTATTTT,CASSKGGDSTDTQYF
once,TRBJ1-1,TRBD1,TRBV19,TGTGCCAGTAGTATAGGACAGGGGAACACTGAAGCTTTCTTT,CASSIGQGNTEAFF
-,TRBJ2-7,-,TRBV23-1,TGCGCCAGCAGTCACCCCAGCGTATGTGGGGCGGGCGACGAGCAGTACTTC,CASSHPSVCGAGDEQYF
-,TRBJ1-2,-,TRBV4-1,TGCGCCAGCAGCCTGGACACCTACTATGGCTACACCTTC,CASSLDTYYGYTF
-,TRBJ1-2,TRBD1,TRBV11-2,TGTGCCAGCAGCACCCGGACAGGGGCGGACTATGGCTACACCTTC,CASSTRTGADYGYTF
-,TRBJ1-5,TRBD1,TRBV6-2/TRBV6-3,TGTGCCAGCAGTTCCGGACAGGGGGCGGGTCAGCCCCAGCATTTT,CASSSGQGAGQPQHF
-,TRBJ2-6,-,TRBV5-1,TGCGCCAGCAGCTTGGGGGGGACCGCTGGGGCCAACGTCCTGACTTTC,CASSLGGTAGANVLTF
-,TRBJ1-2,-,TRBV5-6,TGTGCCAGCAGCTTGTATAAGTCGGGTCAGGCCTTC,CASSLYKSGQAF
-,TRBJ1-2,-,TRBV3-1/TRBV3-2,TGTGCCAGCAGGTCGCCGAAAGGCTACACCTTC,CASRSPKGYTF
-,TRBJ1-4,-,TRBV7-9,TGTGCCAGCAGCTTAGCGCAGGGTCGGGAAAAACTGTTTTTT,CASSLAQGREKLFF
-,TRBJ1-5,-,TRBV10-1,TGCGCCAAAATAGGAGAGGGGCTCAATCAGCCCCAGCATTTT,CAKIGEGLNQPQHF
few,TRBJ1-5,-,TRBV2,TGTGCCAGCAGTGAAGTGAGAGTGGGTCCCCAGCCCCAGCATTTT,CASSEVRVGPQPQHF